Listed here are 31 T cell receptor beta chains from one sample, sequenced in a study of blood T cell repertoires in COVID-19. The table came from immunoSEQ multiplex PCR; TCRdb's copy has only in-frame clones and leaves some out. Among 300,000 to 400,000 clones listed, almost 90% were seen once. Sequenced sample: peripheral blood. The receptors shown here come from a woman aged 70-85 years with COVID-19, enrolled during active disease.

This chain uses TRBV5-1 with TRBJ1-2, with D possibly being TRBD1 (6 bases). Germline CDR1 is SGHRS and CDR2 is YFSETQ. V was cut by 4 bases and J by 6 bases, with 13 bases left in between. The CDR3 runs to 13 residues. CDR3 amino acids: CASSHRVENGYTF. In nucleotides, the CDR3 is TGCGCCAGCAGCCACAGGGTGGAGAATGGCTACACCTTC.

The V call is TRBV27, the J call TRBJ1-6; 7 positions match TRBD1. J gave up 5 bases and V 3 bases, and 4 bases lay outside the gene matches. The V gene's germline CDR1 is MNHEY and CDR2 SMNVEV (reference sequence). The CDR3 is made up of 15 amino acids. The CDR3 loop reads CASSFEGAHNSPLHF. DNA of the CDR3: TGTGCCAGCAGTTTCGAGGGGGCGCATAATTCACCCCTCCACTTT.

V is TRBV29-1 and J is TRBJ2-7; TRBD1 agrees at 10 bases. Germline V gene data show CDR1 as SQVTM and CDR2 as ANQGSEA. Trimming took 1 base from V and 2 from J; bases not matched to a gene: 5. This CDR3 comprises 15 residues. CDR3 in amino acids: CSVEVIGQGAYEQYF. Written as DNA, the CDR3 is TGCAGCGTTGAAGTTATCGGACAGGGGGCCTACGAGCAGTACTTC.

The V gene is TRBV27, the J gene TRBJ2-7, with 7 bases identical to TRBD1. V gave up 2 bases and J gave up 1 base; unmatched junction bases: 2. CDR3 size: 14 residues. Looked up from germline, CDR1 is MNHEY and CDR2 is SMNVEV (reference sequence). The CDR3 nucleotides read TGTGCCAGCAGTTTACGGACAGGTTCCTACGAGCAGTACTTC. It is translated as CASSLRTGSYEQYF.

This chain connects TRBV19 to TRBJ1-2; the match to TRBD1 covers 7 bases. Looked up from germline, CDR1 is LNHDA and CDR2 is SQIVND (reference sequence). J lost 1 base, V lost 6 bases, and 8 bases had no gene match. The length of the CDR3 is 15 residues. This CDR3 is CASRDRTSLNYGYTF. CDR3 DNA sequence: TGTGCCAGTAGGGACAGGACTTCTCTTAACTATGGCTACACCTTC.

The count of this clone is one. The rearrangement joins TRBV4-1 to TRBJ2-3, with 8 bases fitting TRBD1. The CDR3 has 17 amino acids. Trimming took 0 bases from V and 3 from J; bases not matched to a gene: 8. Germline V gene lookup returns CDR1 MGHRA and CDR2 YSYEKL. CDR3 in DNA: TGCGCCAGCAGCCAAGAGGACGGCAGGGGGCTAACAGATACGCAGTATTTT. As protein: CASSQEDGRGLTDTQYF.

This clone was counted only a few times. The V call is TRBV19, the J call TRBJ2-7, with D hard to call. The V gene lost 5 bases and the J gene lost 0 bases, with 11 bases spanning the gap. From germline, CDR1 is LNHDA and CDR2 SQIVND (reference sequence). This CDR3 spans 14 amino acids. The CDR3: CASSVTTPSYEQYF. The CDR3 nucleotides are TGTGCCAGTAGTGTTACCACACCCTCCTACGAGCAGTACTTC.

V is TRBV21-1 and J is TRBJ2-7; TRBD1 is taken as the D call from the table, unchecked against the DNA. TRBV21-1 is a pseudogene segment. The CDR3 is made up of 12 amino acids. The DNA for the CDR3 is TGTGCCAGCAGATTGGGCAGCTACGAGCAGTACTTC. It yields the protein CASRLGSYEQYF.

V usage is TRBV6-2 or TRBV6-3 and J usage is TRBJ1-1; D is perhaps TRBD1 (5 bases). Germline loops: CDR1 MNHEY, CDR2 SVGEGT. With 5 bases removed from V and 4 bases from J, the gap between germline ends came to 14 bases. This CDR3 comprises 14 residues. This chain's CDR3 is CASSKQGWGTEAFF. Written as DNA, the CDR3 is TGTGCCAGCAGTAAGCAGGGATGGGGCACTGAAGCTTTCTTT.

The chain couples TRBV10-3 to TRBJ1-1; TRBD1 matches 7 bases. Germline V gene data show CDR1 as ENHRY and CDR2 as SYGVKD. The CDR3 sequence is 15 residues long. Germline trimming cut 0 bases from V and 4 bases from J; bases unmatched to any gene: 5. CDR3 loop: CAISESRAGGTEAFF. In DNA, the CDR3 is TGTGCCATCAGTGAGTCTAGGGCAGGGGGCACTGAAGCTTTCTTT.

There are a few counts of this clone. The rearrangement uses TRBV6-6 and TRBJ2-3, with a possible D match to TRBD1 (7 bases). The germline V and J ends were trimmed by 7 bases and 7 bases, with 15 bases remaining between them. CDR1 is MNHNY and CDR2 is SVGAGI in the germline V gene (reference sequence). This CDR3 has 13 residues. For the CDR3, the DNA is TGTGCCAGCACCGCCAGGGGGGCCAATACGCAGTATTTT. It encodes CASTARGANTQYF.

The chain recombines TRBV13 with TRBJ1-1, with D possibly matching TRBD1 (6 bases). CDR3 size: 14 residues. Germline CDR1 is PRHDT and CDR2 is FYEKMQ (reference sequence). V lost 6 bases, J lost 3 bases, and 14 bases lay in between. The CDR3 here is CASSYPGQDTEAFF. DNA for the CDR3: TGTGCCAGCAGTTATCCGGGACAAGACACTGAAGCTTTCTTT.

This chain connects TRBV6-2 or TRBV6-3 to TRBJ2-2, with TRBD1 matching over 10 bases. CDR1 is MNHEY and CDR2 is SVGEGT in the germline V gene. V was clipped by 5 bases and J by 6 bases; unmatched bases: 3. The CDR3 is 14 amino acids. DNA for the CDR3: TGTGCCAGCAGTACCGGGACAGGGGCCGGGGAGCTGTTTTTT. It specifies CASSTGTGAGELFF.

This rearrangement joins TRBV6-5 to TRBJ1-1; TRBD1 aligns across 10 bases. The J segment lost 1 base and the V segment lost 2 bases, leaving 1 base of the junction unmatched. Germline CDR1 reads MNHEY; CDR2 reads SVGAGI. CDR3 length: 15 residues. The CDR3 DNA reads TGTGCCAGCAGTTACGGGACAGGGGCGAACACTGAAGCTTTCTTT. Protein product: CASSYGTGANTEAFF.

Written as DNA, the CDR3 is TGTGCCAGCAGCTTCTCTTCCGGGGGGGAAGGAGAGACCCAGTACTTC. Amino acids: CASSFSSGGEGETQYF. V usage is TRBV7-2 and J usage is TRBJ2-5; 8 nucleotides match TRBD2. The germline V gene has CDR1 SGHTA and CDR2 FQGNSA. V gave up 3 bases and J gave up 4 bases; unmatched junction bases: 10. CDR3 length equals 16 residues. Variable domain in full (rest from reference TRBV7-2 and TRBJ2-5): GAGVSQSPSNKVTEKGKDVELRCDPISGHTALYWYRQSLGQGLEFLIYFQGNSAPDKSGLPSDRFSAERTGGSVSTLTIQRTQQEDSAVYLCASSFSSGGEGETQYFGPGTRLLVL.

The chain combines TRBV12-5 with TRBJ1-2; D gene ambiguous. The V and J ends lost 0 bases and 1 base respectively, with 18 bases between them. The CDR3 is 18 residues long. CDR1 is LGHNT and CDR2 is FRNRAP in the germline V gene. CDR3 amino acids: CASGLVRGGAHLNYGYTF. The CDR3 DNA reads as TGTGCTAGTGGTTTGGTACGCGGAGGAGCCCACCTTAACTATGGCTACACCTTC.

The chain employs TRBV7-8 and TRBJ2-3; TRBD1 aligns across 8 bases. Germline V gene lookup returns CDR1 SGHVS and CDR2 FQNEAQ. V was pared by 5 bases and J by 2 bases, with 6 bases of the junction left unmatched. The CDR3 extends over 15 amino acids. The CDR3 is CASSLDRVPTDTQYF. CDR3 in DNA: TGTGCCAGCAGCCTGGACAGGGTGCCCACAGATACGCAGTATTTT.

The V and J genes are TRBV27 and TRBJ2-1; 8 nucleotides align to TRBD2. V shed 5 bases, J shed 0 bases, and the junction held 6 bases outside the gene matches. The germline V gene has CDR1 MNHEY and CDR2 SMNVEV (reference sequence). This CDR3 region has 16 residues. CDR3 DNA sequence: TGTGCCAGCAGTATCGGGAGGGTGAGCTCCTACAATGAGCAGTTCTTC. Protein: CASSIGRVSSYNEQFF.

CDR3 nucleotides: TGTGCCACCAGCGCGGGACTCTCGGACGAGCAGTACTTC. Translation gives CATSAGLSDEQYF. The genes are TRBV24-1 and TRBJ2-7, with D possibly being TRBD2 (6 bases). Deletions cut 7 bases from V and 5 bases from J, with 14 bases between. Per germline, CDR1 KGHDR and CDR2 SFDVKD. The CDR3 is 13 residues long.

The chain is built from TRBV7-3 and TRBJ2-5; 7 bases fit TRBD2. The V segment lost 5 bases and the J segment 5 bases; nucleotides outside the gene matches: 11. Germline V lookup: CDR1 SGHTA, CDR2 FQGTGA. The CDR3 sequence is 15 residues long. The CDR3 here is CASSHSGGSGETQYF. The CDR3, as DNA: TGTGCCAGCAGCCACTCCGGGGGGTCTGGGGAGACCCAGTACTTC.

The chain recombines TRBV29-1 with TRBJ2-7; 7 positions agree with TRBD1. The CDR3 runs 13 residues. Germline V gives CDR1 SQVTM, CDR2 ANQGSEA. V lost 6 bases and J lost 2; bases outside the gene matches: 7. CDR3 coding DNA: TGCAGCGTCCGGGTGGGGACAGCCTACGAGCAGTACTTC. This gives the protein CSVRVGTAYEQYF.

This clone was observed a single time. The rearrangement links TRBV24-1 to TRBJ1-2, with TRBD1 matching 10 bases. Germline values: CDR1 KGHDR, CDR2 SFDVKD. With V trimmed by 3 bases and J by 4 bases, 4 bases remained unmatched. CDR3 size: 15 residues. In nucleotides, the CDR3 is TGTGCCACCAGTGATCCGGGACAGGGGAGCTATGGCTACACCTTC. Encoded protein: CATSDPGQGSYGYTF.

The CDR3 nucleotides are TGTGCCAGCAGCGTATCAGGGTCGGACACTGAAGCTTTCTTT. The encoded protein is CASSVSGSDTEAFF. This chain joins TRBV9 and TRBJ1-1, with D possibly matching TRBD1 (5 bases). This CDR3 has 14 residues. The germline V gene has CDR1 SGDLS and CDR2 YYNGEE. The V end was cut by 1 base, the J end by 3 bases, with 10 bases between.

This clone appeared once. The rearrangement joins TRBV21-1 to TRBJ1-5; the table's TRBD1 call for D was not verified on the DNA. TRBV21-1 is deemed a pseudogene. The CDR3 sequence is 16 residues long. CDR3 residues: CASSRDTPYSNQPQHF. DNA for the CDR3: TGTGCCAGCAGCCGGGACACACCTTATAGCAATCAGCCCCAGCATTTT.

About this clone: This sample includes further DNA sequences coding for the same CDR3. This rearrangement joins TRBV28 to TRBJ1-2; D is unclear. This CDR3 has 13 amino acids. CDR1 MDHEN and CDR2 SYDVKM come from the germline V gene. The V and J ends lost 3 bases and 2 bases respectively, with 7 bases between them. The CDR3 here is CASSLGGNYGYTF. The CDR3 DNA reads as TGTGCCAGCAGTTTGGGAGGGAACTATGGCTACACCTTC.

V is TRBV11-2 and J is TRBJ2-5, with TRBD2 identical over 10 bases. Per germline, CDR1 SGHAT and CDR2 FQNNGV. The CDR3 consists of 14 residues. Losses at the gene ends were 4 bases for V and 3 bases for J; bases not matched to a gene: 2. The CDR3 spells CASSSSGGEETQYF. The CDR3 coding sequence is TGTGCCAGCAGCTCAAGCGGGGGGGAAGAGACCCAGTACTTC. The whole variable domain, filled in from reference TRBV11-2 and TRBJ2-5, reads EAGVAQSPRYKIIEKRQSVAFWCNPISGHATLYWYQQILGQGPKLLIQFQNNGVVDDSQLPKDRFSAERLKGVDSTLKIQPAKLEDSAVYLCASSSSGGEETQYFGPGTRLLVL.

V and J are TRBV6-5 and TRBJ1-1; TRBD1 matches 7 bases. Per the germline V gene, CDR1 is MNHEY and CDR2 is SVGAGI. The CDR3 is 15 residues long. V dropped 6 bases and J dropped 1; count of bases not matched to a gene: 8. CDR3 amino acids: CASSYRRQGNTEAFF. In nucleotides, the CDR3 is TGTGCCAGCAGCTACCGTAGACAGGGGAACACTGAAGCTTTCTTT.

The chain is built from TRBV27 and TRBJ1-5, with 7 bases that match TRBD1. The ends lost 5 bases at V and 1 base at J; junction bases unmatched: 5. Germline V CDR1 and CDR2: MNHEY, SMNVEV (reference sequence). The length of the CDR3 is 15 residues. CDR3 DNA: TGTGCCAGCAGTCTAGGGGGCAGGAGCAATCAGCCCCAGCATTTT. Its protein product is CASSLGGRSNQPQHF.

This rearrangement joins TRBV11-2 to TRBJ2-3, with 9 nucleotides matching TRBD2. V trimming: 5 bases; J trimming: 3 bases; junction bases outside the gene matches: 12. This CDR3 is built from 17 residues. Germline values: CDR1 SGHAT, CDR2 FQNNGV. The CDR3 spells CASSPRRGGGATDTQYF. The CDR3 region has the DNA TGTGCCAGCAGCCCCCGACGAGGCGGGGGGGCGACAGATACGCAGTATTTT.

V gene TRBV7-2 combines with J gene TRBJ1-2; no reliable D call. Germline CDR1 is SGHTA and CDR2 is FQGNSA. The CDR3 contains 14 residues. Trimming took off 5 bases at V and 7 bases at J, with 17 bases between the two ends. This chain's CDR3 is CASSLQAGSRGYTF. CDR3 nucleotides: TGTGCCAGCAGCCTACAAGCGGGGTCTCGTGGCTACACCTTC.

CDR3 DNA sequence: TGCGCCAGCAGCCCGATACAGGGGATCACTGAAGCTTTCTTT. This gives the protein CASSPIQGITEAFF. The chain has TRBV5-1 and TRBJ1-1; 7 bases fit TRBD1. This CDR3 is 14 amino acids long. J lost 4 bases, V lost 4 bases, and 7 bases had no gene match. Per the germline V gene, CDR1 is SGHRS and CDR2 is YFSETQ.